Only a few counts were recorded for the clone carrying this T cell receptor beta chain. The source of the sample is a study of T-cell reconstitution after alpha-beta-depleted transplantation in children. The V end lost 0 bases, the J end lost 0 bases, and 11 bases lay between the germline ends. Looked up from germline, CDR1 is SGHDT and CDR2 is YYEEEE. This CDR3 has 16 residues. Preparation of the TCRbeta library involved a method that used unique molecular identifiers. TCRdb recomputed calls from the PCR reads with MiXCR, one row per CDR3 protein. The repertoire holds some 520,000 distinct CDR3 sequences, with 32% as singletons.

The TCR was taken from a human donor who donated a stem cell graft to a child with aplastic anemia. The material sequenced was PBMCs from the stem cell graft donor, taken from the stem cell graft. The J gene is TRBJ2-3, the V gene TRBV5-6; TRBD2 might be the D (6 bases). The CDR3 loop is CASSLALGLSTDTQYF. The CDR3 coding sequence is TGTGCCAGCAGCTTGGCCTTGGGACTGAGCACAGATACGCAGTATTTT.